This T cell receptor beta chain appears in the sequencing data of a study of blood T cell repertoires in COVID-19. Here immunoSEQ multiplex PCR was the method, and the copy in TCRdb shows in-frame clones only, minus some. Of approximately 150,000 clones in the sample, just under 80% were seen once. Trimming pared 4 bases from V and 3 bases from J, leaving 10 bases between. Germline V gene data show CDR1 as SGHNT and CDR2 as YYREEE (reference sequence). The CDR3 extends over 13 amino acids. The sequenced sample was peripheral blood. This receptor was obtained from a woman in her fifties or sixties with acute or convalescent COVID-19. The V call is TRBV5-4, the J call TRBJ1-2; no reliable D call. CDR3 DNA sequence: TGTGCCAGCAGCGAGGACTCCTACTATGGCTACACCTTC. Its protein product is CASSEDSYYGYTF. Supplemented by reference TRBV5-4 and TRBJ1-2, the full variable domain reads ETGVTQSPTHLIKTRGQQVTLRCSSQSGHNTVSWYQQALGQGPQFIFQYYREEENGRGNFPPRFSGLQFPNYSSELNVNALELDDSALYLCASSEDSYYGYTFGSGTRLTVV.